This T cell receptor (beta chain) was obtained from a study of cytomegalovirus exposure and HLA in healthy donors. Study background: Samples from HLA-typed donors yielded some 85 million unique TCRs in an early data release. General study points: Per a later analysis, roughly 17,000 TCR beta sequences showed association with HLA alleles at 0.05 false discovery rate.

On this clone itself: The antigen remains unidentified.

CDR3 length equals 19 residues. The J segment lost 1 base and the V segment lost 4 bases, leaving 11 bases of the junction unmatched. Germline V gene sequence: CDR1 SGHVS, CDR2 FQNEAQ. Amplification used 60 Vbeta primers and 13 Jbeta primers. Sequenced by immunoSEQ multiplex PCR; TCRdb stores in-frame clones only, minus some. The sample holds some 170,000 clones, roughly 82% seen once. The sequenced sample was PBMCs. The clonotype was recovered from a girl between 10 and 17 years old in good health and CMV-seropositive. J is TRBJ2-1 and V is TRBV7-8; 12 bases agree with TRBD2. CDR3 sequence (DNA): TGTGCCAGCAGCTCCCCCCCCGTTACTAGCGGGGGGTCCTACAATGAGCAGTTCTTC. It translates to CASSSPPVTSGGSYNEQFF.